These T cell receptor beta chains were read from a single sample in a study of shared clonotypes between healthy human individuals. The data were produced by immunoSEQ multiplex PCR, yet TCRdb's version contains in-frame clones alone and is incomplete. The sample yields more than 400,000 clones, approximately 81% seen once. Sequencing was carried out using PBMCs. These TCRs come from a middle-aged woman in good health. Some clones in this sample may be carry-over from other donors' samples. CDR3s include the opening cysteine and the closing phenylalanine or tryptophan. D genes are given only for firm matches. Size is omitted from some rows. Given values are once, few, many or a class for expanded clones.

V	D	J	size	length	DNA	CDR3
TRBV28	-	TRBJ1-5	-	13	TGTGCCAGCAGTCGGGTGCAAAATCAGCCCCAGCATTTT	CASSRVQNQPQHF
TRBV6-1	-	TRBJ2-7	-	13	TGTGCCGAGTCCGAAGCAGGGTGGTACGAGCAGTACTTC	CAESEAGWYEQYF
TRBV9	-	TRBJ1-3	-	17	TGTGCCAGCAGCGTAGAAGGGGGGAAGAGAACTGGAAACACCATATATTTT	CASSVEGGKRTGNTIYF
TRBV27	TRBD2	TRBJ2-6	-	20	TGTGCCAGCAGTTCCCAGACGGGACTAGCGGGAGGGCCTGGGGCCAACGTCCTGACTTTC	CASSSQTGLAGGPGANVLTF
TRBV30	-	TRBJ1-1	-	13	TGTGCCTGGAGCGCCACCGGGTTCACTGAAGCTTTCTTT	CAWSATGFTEAFF
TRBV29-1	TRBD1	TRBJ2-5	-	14	TGCAGCGTGAGAGGACAGGATTACCAAGAGACCCAGTACTTC	CSVRGQDYQETQYF
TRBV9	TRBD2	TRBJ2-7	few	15	TGTGCCAGCAGCCCCCAGGAGGGAGGGCCTTACGAGCAGTACTTC	CASSPQEGGPYEQYF
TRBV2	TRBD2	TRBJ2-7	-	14	TGTGCCAGCTCCTACGGCGGGAGCACCTACGAGCAGTACTTC	CASSYGGSTYEQYF
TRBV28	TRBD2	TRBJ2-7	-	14	TGTGCCAGCAGGATTCTAGCGGGAGGCTACGAGCAGTACTTC	CASRILAGGYEQYF
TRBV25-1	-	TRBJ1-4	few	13	TGTGCCAGCAGTGAACAGTATAATGAAAAACTGTTTTTT	CASSEQYNEKLFF
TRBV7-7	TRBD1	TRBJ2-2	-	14	TGTGCCAGCAGCCCCGGGACAGGGGAAAGGGAGCTGTTTTTT	CASSPGTGERELFF
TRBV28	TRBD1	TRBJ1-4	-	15	TGTGCCAGCGGATCAGGGGGCGTAACTAATGAAAAACTGTTTTTT	CASGSGGVTNEKLFF
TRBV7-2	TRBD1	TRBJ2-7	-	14	TGTGCCAGCAGCCCCCGACAGGGAACGTACGAGCAGTACTTC	CASSPRQGTYEQYF
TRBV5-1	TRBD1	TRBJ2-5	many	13	TGCGCCAGCAGCGAAGGGGGCCCAGAGACCCAGTACTTC	CASSEGGPETQYF
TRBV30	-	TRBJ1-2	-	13	TGTGCCTGGAGTGTAGGCAGGGCCTATGGCTACACCTTC	CAWSVGRAYGYTF
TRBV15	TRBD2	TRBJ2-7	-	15	TGTGCCACCAGCAGAGATCGGGGGGGGGCGGGCGAGCAGTACTTC	CATSRDRGGAGEQYF
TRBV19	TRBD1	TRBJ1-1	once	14	TGTGCCAGTAGTATCGCCAGGGGGGGGACTGAAGCTTTCTTT	CASSIARGGTEAFF
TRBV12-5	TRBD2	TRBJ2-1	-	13	TGTGCTAGTTCTAGCGGGAGTTGGGGTGAGCAGTTCTTC	CASSSGSWGEQFF
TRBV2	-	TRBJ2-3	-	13	TGTGCCAGCACCCTAGATAGCACAGATACGCAGTATTTT	CASTLDSTDTQYF
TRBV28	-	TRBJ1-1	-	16	TGTGCCAGCAGTTTTTGGCAGGGGATGCTGAACACTGAAGCTTTCTTT	CASSFWQGMLNTEAFF
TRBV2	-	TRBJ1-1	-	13	TGTGCCAGCAGTTTGGCAGGGAACACTGAAGCTTTCTTT	CASSLAGNTEAFF
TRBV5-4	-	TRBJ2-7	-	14	TGTGCCAGCAGCTTCAGGTTACAAGCCTACGAGCAGTACTTC	CASSFRLQAYEQYF
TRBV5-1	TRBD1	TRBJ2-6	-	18	TGCGCCAGCCACACCCCGGGACAGGGGAGTTCTGGGGCCAACGTCCTGACTTTC	CASHTPGQGSSGANVLTF
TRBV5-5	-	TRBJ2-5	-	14	TGTGCCAGCAGCTTGGTGGCTAGCCGAGAGACCCAGTACTTC	CASSLVASRETQYF
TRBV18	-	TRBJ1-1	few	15	TGTGCCAGCTCACTGGGGGCAGGAGGGAACACTGAAGCTTTCTTT	CASSLGAGGNTEAFF
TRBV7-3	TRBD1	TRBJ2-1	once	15	TGTGCCAGCAGCTTAAGGGGACAGGGGTACAATGAGCAGTTCTTC	CASSLRGQGYNEQFF
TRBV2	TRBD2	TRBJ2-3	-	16	TGTGCCAGCAGTCAAATTAGCGGGAGTTTGACAGATACGCAGTATTTT	CASSQISGSLTDTQYF
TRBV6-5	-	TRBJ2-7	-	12	TGTGCCAGTGGCGGTTACTCCTACGAGCAGTACTTC	CASGGYSYEQYF
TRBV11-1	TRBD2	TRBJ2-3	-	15	TGTGCCAGCACCCCGAGACTAGCGGCCACAGATACGCAGTATTTT	CASTPRLAATDTQYF
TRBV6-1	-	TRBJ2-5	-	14	TGTGCCAGCACCACCGCAAGTAGCGATGAGACCCAGTACTTC	CASTTASSDETQYF
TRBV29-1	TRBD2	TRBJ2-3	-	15	TGCAGCCCGACCCGACTAGCGGGAGCGATAGATACGCAGTATTTT	CSPTRLAGAIDTQYF
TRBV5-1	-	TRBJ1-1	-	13	TGCGCCAGCTCCGGGACCGCCGACACTGAAGCTTTCTTT	CASSGTADTEAFF
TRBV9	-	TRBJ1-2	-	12	TGTGCCAGCCAGGGTAGGGCCGGTGGCTACACCTTC	CASQGRAGGYTF
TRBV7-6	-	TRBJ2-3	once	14	TGTGCCAGCAGCTTAGACTCATCGTCCGGAACGCAGTATTTT	CASSLDSSSGTQYF
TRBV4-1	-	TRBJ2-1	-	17	TGCGCCAGCAGCTCCCAGGGTGGGGCCCTCGTCTACAATGAGCAGTTCTTC	CASSSQGGALVYNEQFF
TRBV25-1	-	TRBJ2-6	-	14	-	CASSTSDGANVLTF
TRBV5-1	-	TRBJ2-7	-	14	TGCGCCAGCAGCTTGGACGGCCCACCTGGACCTCGGGACTTC	CASSLDGPPGPRDF
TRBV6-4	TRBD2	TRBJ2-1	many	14	TGTGCCAGCAGTGACGGGTGGGAGGGCAATGAGCAGTTCTTC	CASSDGWEGNEQFF
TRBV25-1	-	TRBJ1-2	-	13	TGTGCCAGCACTATAAATCCCTACTATGGCTACACCTTC	CASTINPYYGYTF
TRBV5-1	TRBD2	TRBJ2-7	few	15	TGCGCCAGCAGCACACGGCCTAGCGGGAGTTACGAGCAGTACTTC	CASSTRPSGSYEQYF
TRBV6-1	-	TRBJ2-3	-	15	TGTGCCAGCAGTGACAGGGTCGCTAGCACAGATACGCAGTATTTT	CASSDRVASTDTQYF
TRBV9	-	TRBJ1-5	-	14	TGTGCCAGCAGTCCAGGGACTAGCAATCAGCCCCAGCATTTT	CASSPGTSNQPQHF
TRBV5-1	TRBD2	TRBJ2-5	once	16	TGCGCCAGCAGCCAGACTAGCGGGAGTCGGGGAGAGACCCAGTACTTC	CASSQTSGSRGETQYF
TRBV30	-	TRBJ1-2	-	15	TGTGCCTGGAGTCCCCGGACGACGACGGGGTATGGCTACACCTTC	CAWSPRTTTGYGYTF
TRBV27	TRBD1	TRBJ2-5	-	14	TGTGCCAGCAGTCCCAGACAGGGGATGGAGACCCAGTACTTC	CASSPRQGMETQYF
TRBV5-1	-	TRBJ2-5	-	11	TGCGCCAGCAGCTTGCGGGAGACCCAGTACTTC	CASSLRETQYF
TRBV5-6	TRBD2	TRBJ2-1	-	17	TGTGCCAGCAGCTTGAGACTAGCGGTGAAATCCTACAATGAGCAGTTCTTC	CASSLRLAVKSYNEQFF
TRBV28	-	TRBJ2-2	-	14	TGTGCCAGCAGTGGGGCGGCTACACCCGGGGAGCTGTTTTTT	CASSGAATPGELFF
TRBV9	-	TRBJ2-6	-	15	TGTGCCAGCAGCGTAGGATTGGGTGGGGCCAACGTCCTGACTTTC	CASSVGLGGANVLTF
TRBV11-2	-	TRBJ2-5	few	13	TGTGCCAGCAGCTCTTGGACCCAAGAGACCCAGTACTTC	CASSSWTQETQYF
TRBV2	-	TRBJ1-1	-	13	TGTGCCAGCGGCCGACAGATGAACACTGAAGCTTTCTTT	CASGRQMNTEAFF
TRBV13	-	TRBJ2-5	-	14	TGTGCCAGCAGCTTAGTGAATGGGGAAGAGACCCAGTACTTC	CASSLVNGEETQYF
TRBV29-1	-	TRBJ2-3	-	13	TGCAGCGTCCGGACCTCTGGCACAGATACGCAGTATTTT	CSVRTSGTDTQYF